The clone carrying this T cell receptor beta chain was counted many times. Its antigen is as yet unknown. Unique molecular identifiers featured in how the TCRbeta library was prepared. TCRdb itself ran the PCR reads through MiXCR, one entry per CDR3 protein. The repertoire includes some 300,000 distinct CDR3 sequences, about 9.5% of them detected once, and less than 9% sits in the top ten. The CDR3 runs to 14 residues. Germline V gives CDR1 SQVTM, CDR2 ANQGSEA. V lost 6 bases to trimming and J lost 5 bases, with 19 bases between them. The data derive from a study of T-cell reconstitution after alpha-beta-depleted transplantation in children. Study-level findings and limits: Surviving recipient cells, namely T cells and thymic progenitors, were the source of high day-60 TCRbeta diversity in some patients. Alpha-beta T cells about two months after transplant reportedly derived from several hundred expanded graft clones. When one year had passed after transplant, most T-cell counts and diversity came from newly produced T cells.

V usage is TRBV29-1 and J usage is TRBJ1-1, with D possibly TRBD1 on 6 matching bases. The TCR sequence derives from a boy under three years old with acute myeloid leukemia, due to receive a stem cell transplant. The specimen comprised PBMCs, sampled before TCRalphabeta/CD19-depleted stem cell transplant. CDR3 sequence: CSVDPRWRGTEAFF. The CDR3 region has the DNA TGCAGCGTGGACCCTCGATGGAGGGGGACTGAAGCTTTCTTT.